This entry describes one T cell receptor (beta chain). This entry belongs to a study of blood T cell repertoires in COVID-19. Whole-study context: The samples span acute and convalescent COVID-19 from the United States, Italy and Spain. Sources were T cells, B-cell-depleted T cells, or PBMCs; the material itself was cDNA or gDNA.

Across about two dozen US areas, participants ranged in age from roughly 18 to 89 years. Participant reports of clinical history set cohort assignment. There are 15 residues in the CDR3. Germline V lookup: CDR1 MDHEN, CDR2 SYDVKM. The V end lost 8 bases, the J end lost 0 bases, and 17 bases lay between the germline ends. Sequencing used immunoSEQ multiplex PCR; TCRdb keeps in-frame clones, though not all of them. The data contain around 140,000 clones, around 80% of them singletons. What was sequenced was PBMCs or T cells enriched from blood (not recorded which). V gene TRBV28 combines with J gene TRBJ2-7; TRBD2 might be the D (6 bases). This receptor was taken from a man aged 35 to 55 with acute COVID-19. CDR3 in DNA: TGTGCCAGCTCGAAAAACAGGAGGGGCTCCTACGAGCAGTACTTC. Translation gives CASSKNRRGSYEQYF.